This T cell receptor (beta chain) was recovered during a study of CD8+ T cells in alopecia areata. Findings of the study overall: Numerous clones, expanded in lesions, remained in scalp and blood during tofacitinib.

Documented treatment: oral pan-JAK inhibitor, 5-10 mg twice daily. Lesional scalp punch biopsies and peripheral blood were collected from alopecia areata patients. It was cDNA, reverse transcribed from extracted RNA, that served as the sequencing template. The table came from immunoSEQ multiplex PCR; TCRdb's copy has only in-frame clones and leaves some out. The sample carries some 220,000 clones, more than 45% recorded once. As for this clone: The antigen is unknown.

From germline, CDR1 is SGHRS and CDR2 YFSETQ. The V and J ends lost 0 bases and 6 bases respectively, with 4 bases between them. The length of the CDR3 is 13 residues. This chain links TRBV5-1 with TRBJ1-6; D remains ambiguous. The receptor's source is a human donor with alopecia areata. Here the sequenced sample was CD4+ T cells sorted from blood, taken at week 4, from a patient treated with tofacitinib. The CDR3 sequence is CASSLESNSPLHF. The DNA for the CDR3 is TGCGCCAGCAGCTTGGAGAGTAATTCACCCCTCCACTTT.